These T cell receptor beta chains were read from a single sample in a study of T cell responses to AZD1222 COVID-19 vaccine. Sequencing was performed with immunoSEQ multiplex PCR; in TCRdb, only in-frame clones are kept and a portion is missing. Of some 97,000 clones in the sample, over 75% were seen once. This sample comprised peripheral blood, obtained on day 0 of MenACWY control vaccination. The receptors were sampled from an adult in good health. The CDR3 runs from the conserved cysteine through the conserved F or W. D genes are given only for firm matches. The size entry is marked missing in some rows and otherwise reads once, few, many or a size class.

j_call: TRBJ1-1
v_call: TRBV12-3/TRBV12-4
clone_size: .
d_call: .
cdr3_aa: CASSFGGGTEAFF
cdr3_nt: TGTGCCAGCAGTTTCGGAGGTGGCACTGAAGCTTTCTTT

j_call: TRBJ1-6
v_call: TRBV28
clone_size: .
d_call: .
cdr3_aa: CASSLSPPAPLHF
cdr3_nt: TGTGCCAGCAGTTTATCCCCCCCCGCACCCCTCCACTTT

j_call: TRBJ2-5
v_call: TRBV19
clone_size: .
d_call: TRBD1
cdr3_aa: CASSPGQGAQETQYF
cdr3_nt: TGTGCCAGTAGCCCGGGACAGGGGGCTCAAGAGACCCAGTACTTC

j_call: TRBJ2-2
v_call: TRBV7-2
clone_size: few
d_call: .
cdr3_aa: CASSLVWGVETGELFF
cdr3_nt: TGTGCCAGCAGCTTAGTATGGGGAGTAGAGACCGGGGAGCTGTTTTTT

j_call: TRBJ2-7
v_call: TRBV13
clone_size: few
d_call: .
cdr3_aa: CASSQQGIRYF
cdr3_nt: TGTGCCAGCAGCCAGCAGGGGATCCGGTACTTC

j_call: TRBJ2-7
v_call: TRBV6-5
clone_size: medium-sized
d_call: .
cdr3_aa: CASSSGLRGEQYF
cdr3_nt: TGTGCCAGCAGTAGCGGCCTTCGGGGCGAGCAGTACTTC

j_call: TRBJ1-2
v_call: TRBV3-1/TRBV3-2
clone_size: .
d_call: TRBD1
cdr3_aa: CASSRDSGARGGYTF
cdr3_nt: TGTGCCAGCAGCCGGGACAGTGGGGCTCGGGGGGGCTACACCTTC

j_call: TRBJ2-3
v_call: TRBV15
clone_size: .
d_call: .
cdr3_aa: CATSRDRGRNTDTQYF
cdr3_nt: TGTGCCACCAGCAGAGATAGGGGACGTAACACAGATACGCAGTATTTT

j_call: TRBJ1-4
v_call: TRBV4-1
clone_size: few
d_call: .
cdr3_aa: CASSQPGRTNEKLFF
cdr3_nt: TGCGCCAGCAGCCAGCCAGGGAGGACTAATGAAAAACTGTTTTTT

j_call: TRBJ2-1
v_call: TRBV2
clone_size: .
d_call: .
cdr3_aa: CASNLGVGNEQFF
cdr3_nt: TGTGCCAGCAACCTGGGAGTCGGCAATGAGCAGTTCTTC

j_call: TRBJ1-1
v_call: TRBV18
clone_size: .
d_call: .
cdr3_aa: CASSPRGTNTEAFF
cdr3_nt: TGTGCCAGCTCACCACGCGGGACCAACACTGAAGCTTTCTTT

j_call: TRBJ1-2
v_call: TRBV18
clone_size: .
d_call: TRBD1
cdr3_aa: CASSPVRDRGDGYTF
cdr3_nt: TGTGCCAGCTCACCAGTCCGGGACAGGGGGGATGGCTACACCTTC

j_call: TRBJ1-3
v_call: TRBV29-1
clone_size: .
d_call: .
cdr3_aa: CSVARTAGNTIYF
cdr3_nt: TGCAGCGTCGCTCGGACAGCTGGAAACACCATATATTTT

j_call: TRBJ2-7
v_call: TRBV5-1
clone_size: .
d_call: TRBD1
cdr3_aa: CASSWAGGEQYF
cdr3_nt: TGCGCCAGCTCGTGGGCAGGGGGCGAGCAGTACTTC

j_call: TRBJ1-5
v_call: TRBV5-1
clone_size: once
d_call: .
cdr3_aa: CASSPRPGRLEQPQHF
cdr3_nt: TGCGCCAGCAGCCCGCGGCCAGGAAGGTTGGAACAGCCCCAGCATTTT

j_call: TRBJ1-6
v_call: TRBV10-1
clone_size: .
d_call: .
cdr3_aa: CASSPGTSYNSPLHF
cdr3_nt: TGCGCCAGCAGTCCCGGGACCTCCTATAATTCACCCCTCCACTTT

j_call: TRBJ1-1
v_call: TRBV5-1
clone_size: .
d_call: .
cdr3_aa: CASSLAGNTEAFF
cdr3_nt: TGCGCCAGCAGCTTGGCAGGGAACACTGAAGCTTTCTTT

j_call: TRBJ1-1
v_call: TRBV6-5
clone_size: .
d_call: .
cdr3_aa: CASSYAGTSEAFF
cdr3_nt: TGTGCCAGCAGTTATGCGGGGACTTCTGAAGCTTTCTTT

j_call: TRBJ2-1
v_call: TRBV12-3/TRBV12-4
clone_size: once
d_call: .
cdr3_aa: CASTVRGDEQFF
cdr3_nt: TGTGCCAGTACTGTCAGGGGTGATGAGCAGTTCTTC

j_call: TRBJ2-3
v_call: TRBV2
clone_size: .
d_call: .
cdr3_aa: CASSTSTDTQYF
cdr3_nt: TGTGCCAGCAGCACCTCAACAGATACGCAGTATTTT

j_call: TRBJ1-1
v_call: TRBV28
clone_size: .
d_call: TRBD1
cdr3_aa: CASFGTGQNTEAFF
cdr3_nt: TGTGCCAGTTTCGGGACAGGGCAAAACACTGAAGCTTTCTTT

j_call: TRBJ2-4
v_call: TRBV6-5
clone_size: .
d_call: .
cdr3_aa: CASRDQNIQYF
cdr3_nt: TGTGCCAGCAGGGACCAAAACATTCAGTACTTC

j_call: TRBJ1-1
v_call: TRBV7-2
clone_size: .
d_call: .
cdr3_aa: CASSSGQTGEAFF
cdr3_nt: TGTGCCAGCAGCTCTGGACAAACGGGTGAAGCTTTCTTT

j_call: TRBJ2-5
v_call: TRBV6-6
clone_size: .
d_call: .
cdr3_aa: CASRDWGGQETQYF
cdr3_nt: TGTGCCAGCCGGGATTGGGGCGGGCAAGAGACCCAGTACTTC

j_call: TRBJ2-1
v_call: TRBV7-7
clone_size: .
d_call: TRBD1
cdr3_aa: CASSLGQASYNEQFF
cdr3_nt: TGTGCCAGCAGCTTGGGACAGGCCTCCTACAATGAGCAGTTCTTC

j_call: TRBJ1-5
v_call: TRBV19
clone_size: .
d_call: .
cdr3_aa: CASTLLQENQPQHF
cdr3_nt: TGTGCCAGTACCTTACTACAGGAGAATCAGCCCCAGCATTTT

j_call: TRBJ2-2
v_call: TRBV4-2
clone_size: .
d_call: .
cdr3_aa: CASRILGTGELFF
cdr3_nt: TGTGCCAGCAGAATCCTGGGCACCGGGGAGCTGTTTTTT

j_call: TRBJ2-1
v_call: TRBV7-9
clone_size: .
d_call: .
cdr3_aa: CASSPTRRHNEQFF
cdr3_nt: TGTGCCAGCAGCCCAACCCGTCGCCACAATGAGCAGTTCTTC

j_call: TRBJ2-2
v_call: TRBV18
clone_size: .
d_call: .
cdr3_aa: CASSDMDAANTGELFF
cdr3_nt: TGTGCCAGCTCAGATATGGACGCCGCGAACACCGGGGAGCTGTTTTTT

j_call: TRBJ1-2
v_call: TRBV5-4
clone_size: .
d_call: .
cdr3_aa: CASSSPGTAYGYTF
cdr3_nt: TGTGCCAGCAGCTCCCCGGGGACGGCTTATGGCTACACCTTC

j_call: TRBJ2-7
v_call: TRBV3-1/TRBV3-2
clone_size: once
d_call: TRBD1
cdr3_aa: CASSQAVGGPPYEQYF
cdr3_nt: TGTGCCAGCAGCCAAGCGGTAGGGGGCCCACCCTACGAGCAGTACTTC

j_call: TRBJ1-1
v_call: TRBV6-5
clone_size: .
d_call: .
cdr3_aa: CASSYRQMNTEAFF
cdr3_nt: TGTGCCAGCAGTTACCGACAGATGAACACTGAAGCTTTCTTT

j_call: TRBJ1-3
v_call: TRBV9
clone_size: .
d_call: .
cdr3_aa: CASSVEGLGNTIYF
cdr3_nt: TGTGCCAGCAGCGTAGAAGGGCTAGGAAACACCATATATTTT

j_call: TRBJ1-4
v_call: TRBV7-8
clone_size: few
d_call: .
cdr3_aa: CASSLAGGLTNEKLFF
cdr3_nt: TGTGCCAGCAGCTTAGCCGGGGGTTTAACTAATGAAAAACTGTTTTTT

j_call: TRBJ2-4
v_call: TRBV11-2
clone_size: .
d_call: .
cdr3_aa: CASSLDTGYLSNIQYF
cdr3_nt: TGTGCCAGCAGCTTAGATACAGGGTATCTTTCGAACATTCAGTACTTC

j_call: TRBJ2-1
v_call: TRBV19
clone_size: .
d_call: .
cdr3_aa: CASSKEAGTHSYNEQFF
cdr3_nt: TGTGCCAGTAGTAAGGAAGCCGGGACCCACTCCTACAATGAGCAGTTCTTC

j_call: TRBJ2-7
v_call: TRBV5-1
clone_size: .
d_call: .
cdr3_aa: CASSLARTPTNEQYF
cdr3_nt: TGCGCCAGCAGCTTGGCGAGGACACCAACCAACGAGCAGTACTTC

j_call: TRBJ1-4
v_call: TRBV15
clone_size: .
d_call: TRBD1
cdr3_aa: CATSREGQGDEKLFF
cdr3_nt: TGTGCCACCAGCAGAGAGGGACAGGGGGATGAAAAACTGTTTTTT

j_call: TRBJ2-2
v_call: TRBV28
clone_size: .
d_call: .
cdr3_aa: CASSRTALTGELFF
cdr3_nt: TGTGCCAGCTCTAGGACAGCCCTCACCGGGGAGCTGTTTTTT